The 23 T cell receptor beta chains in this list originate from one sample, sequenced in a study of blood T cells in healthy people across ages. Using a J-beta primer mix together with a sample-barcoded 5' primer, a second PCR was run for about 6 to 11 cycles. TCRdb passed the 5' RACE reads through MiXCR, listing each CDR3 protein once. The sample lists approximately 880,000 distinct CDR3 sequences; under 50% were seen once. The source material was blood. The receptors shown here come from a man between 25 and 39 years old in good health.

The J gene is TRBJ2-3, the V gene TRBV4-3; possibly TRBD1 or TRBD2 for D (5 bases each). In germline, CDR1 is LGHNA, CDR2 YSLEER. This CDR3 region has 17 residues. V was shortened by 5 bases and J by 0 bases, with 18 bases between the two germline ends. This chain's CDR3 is CASSERPRGPSTDTQYF. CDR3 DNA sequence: TGCGCCAGCAGCGAAAGGCCCCGGGGCCCTAGCACAGATACGCAGTATTTT.

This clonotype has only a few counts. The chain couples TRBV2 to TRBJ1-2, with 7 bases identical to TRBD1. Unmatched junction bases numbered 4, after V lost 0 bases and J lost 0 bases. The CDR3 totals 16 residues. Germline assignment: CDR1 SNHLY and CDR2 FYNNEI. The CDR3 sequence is CASSEALQGANYGYTF. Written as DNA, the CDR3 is TGTGCCAGCAGTGAAGCGCTTCAGGGGGCTAACTATGGCTACACCTTC.

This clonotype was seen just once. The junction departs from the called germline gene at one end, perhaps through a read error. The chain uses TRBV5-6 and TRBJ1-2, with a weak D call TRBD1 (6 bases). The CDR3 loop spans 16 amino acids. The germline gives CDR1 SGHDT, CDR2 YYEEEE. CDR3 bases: TGCGCCAGCACCCGGACTGCGAGGGGGATGAACTTTGGCTACACCTTC. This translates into CASTRTARGMNFGYTF.

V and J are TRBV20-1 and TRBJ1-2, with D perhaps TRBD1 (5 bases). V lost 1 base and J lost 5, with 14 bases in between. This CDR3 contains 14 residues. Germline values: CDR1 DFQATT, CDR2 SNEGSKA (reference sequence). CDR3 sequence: CSARAPAGDYGYTF. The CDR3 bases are TGCAGTGCTAGAGCCCCGGCGGGGGATTATGGCTACACCTTC.

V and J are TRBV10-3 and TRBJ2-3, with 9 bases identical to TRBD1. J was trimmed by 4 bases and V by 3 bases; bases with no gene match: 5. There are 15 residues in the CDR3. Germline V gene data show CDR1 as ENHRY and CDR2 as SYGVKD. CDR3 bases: TGTGCCATCAGTGAAGGAACAGGGGGCGCAGATACGCAGTATTTT. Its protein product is CAISEGTGGADTQYF.

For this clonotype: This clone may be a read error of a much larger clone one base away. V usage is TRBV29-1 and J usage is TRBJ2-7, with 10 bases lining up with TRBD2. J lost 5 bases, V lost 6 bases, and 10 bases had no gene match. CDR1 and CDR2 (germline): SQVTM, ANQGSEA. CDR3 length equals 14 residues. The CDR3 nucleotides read TGCAGCGTGTCGCAGCGGGGGGGTTCCCACGAGCAGTACTTC. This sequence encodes CSVSQRGGSHEQYF.

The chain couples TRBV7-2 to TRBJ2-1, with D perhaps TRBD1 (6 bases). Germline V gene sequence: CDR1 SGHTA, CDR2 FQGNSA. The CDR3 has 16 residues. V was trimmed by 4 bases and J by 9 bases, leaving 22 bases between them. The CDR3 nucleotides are TGTGCCAGCAGCTGGGGGCCGGGATCCTCTGTCGGTGAGCAGTTCTTC. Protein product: CASSWGPGSSVGEQFF.

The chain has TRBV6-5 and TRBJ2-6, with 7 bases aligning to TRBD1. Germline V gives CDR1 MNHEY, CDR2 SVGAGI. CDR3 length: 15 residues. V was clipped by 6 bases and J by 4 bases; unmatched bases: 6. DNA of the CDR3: TGTGCCAGCAGAAAGACAGGGAGCGGGGCCAACGTCCTGACTTTC. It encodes CASRKTGSGANVLTF.

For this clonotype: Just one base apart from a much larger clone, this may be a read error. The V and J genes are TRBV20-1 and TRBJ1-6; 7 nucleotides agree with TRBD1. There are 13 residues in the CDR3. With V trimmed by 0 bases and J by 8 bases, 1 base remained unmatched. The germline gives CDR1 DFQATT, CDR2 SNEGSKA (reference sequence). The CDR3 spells CSARDQGDSPLHF. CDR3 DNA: TGCAGTGCTAGAGATCAGGGGGATTCACCCCTCCACTTT.

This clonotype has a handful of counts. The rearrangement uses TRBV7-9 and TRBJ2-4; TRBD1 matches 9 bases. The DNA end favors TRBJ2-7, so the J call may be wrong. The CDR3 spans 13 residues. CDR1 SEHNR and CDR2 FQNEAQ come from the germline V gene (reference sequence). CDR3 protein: CASSVDRGLEQYF. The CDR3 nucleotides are TGTGCCAGCAGCGTGGACAGGGGACTCGAGCAGTACTTC.

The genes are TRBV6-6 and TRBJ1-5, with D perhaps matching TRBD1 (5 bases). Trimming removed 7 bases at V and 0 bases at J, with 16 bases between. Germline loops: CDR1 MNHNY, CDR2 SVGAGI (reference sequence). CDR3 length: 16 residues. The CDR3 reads CASTGGKIYSNQPQHF. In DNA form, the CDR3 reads TGTGCCAGCACTGGGGGAAAGATATATAGCAATCAGCCCCAGCATTTT.

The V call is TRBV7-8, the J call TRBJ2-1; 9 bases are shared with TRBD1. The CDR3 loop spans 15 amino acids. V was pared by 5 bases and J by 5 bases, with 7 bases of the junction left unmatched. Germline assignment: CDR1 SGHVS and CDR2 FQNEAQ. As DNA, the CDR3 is TGTGCCAGCAGCGCCCCGGGACAGGGCCACAATGAGCAGTTCTTC. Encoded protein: CASSAPGQGHNEQFF.

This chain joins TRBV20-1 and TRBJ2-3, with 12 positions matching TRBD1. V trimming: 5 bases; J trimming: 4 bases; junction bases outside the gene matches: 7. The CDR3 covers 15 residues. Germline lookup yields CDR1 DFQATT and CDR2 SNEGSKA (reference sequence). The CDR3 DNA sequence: TGCAGTGCTGGGGCCGGGACAGGGGGCTCAGATACGCAGTATTTT. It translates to CSAGAGTGGSDTQYF.

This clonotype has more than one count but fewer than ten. The CDR3 DNA sequence: TGTGCCAGCAGCTTAGTTGCCAGCACTGGGGCCAACGTCCTGACTTTC. Amino acid sequence: CASSLVASTGANVLTF. The chain recombines TRBV7-2 with TRBJ2-6; D remains unclear. The CDR3 spans 16 residues. Trimming stripped 1 base from V and 2 bases from J, with 9 bases between. The germline CDR1 and CDR2 sequences are SGHTA and FQGNSA.

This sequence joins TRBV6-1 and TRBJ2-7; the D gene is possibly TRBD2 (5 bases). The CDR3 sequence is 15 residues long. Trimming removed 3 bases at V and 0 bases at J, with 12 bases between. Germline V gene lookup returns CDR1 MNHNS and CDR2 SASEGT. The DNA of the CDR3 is TGTGCCAGCAGTGACCGGACGGGGAGCTCCTACGAGCAGTACTTC. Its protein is CASSDRTGSSYEQYF.

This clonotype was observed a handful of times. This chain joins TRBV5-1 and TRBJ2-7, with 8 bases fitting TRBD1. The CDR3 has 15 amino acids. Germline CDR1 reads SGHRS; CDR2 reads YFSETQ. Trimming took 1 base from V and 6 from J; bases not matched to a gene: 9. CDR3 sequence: CASSLTDRDFSEQYF. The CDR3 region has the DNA TGCGCCAGCAGCTTGACGGACAGGGATTTTAGCGAGCAGTACTTC.

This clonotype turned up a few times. Here the CDR3 DNA reads TGTGCCAGCAGTCCAGGACAGGGGGCTTTTGTTGGTGGCTACACCTTC. It encodes CASSPGQGAFVGGYTF. J is TRBJ1-2 and V is TRBV28; 11 bases map to TRBD1. V lost 5 bases, J lost 7 bases, and 12 bases stayed unmatched. CDR3 length: 16 residues. The germline V gene has CDR1 MDHEN and CDR2 SYDVKM.

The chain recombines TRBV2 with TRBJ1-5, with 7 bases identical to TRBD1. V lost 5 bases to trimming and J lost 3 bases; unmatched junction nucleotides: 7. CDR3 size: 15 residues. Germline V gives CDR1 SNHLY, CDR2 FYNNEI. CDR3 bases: TGTGCCAGCAGTAGAGAGACAGGGTACAATCAGCCCCAGCATTTT. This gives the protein CASSRETGYNQPQHF.

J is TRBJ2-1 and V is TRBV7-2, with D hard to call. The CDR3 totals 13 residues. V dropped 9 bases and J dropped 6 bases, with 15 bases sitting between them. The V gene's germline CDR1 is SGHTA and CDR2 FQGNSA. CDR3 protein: CASTPRARNEQFF. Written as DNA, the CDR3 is TGTGCCAGTACCCCAAGGGCCCGCAATGAGCAGTTCTTC.

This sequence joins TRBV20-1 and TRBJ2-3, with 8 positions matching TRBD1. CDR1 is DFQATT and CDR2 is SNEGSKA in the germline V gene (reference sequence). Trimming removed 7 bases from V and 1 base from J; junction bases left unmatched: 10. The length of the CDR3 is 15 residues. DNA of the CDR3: TGCAGTGGCCAAAGATGGGGACAGGGCACAGATACGCAGTATTTT. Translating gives CSGQRWGQGTDTQYF.

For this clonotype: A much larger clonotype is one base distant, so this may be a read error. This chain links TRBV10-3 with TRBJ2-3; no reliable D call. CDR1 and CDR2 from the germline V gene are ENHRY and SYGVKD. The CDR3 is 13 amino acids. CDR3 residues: CANSEELTDTQYF. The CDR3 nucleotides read TGTGCCAACAGTGAAGAGCTCACAGATACGCAGTATTTT.

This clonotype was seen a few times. Written as DNA, the CDR3 is TGTGCCAGCAGTGGGGACCCGGCAGAAGGTCAGCCCCAGCATTTT. Its translation: CASSGDPAEGQPQHF. V gene TRBV25-1 combines with J gene TRBJ1-5, with TRBD1 as a possible D gene (5 bases). V gave up 4 bases and J gave up 6 bases, with 16 bases separating them. Per the germline V gene, CDR1 is MGHDK and CDR2 is SYGVNS. This CDR3 has 15 amino acids.

The CDR3 here is CASTPNRDRAYEQYF. In nucleotides, the CDR3 is TGTGCCAGCACCCCTAACCGGGACAGGGCCTACGAGCAGTACTTC. The chain recombines TRBV27 with TRBJ2-7; TRBD1 agrees at 9 bases. CDR1 MNHEY and CDR2 SMNVEV come from the germline V gene (reference sequence). The CDR3 has 15 amino acids. With 7 bases clipped from V and 2 bases from J, the junction kept 9 bases outside the gene matches.